The present T cell receptor beta chain was sequenced within a study of spatial heterogeneity in lung cancer (dated by TCRdb to the late 2010s). Broadly, across the study: Beta-chain transcripts were consistently detected in greater numbers than alpha-chain transcripts, which likely reflects a higher abundance of beta-chain transcripts. The study quantitatively compared TCR alpha and beta repertoires across multiple tumor regions, matched nontumor lung and blood in non-small cell lung cancer. Both alpha and beta chains were TCR-sequenced in hundreds of tumor regions, under 70 matched nontumor lung samples and around 54 PBMC samples obtained at surgery. In the raw uncorrected reads, each unique combination of TCR and UMI appeared more than ten times on average. Nonsynonymous mutation counts, determined by whole-exome sequencing of tumor tissue, were related to features of the TCR repertoire. The paper's findings and limits, for the study overall: Ubiquitous expanded tumor TCRs showed up in blood more often at tumor resection than at routine follow-up. Confirming at a functional level the hypothesis that regional TCRs recognize regional mutations was considered to require additional single-cell paired TCR alpha and beta sequencing.

On this clonotype: Its antigen specificity is not known. No much larger clonotype is one base removed from it; base qualities were not supplied.

V trim: 3 bases; J trim: 0 bases; unmatched bases: 2. CDR1 and CDR2 are read off the germline V gene (reference sequence) as LGHDT and YNNKEL. The CDR3 goes from the cysteine to the phenylalanine over 15 residues. Of the read, only the CDR3 DNA is kept; its 45 bases are in frame from base 1. The library was obtained by 5' RACE. Data came from a NextSeq 500. The TCR library protocol attached a unique molecular identifier to each TCR cDNA molecule to allow correction of PCR and sequencing errors. The published analysis was carried out like this. TCR identification, UMI-based error correction and CDR3 extraction were performed with Decombinator tools. TCRs above a frequency of 2 per 1,000, corresponding to the top 1% of the tumor frequency distribution, were defined as expanded. Rényi diversity was computed with the R vegan package after subsampling each repertoire 100 times to 5,000 TCRs. CDR3 similarity networks were built from amino acid triplet string-kernel similarity, connecting CDR3s with pairwise similarity above 0.82. TCRdb ran its own pipeline on the public reads, namely fastp trimming at Q25 and MiXCR clone calling, and kept in-frame beta chains. Each CDR3 protein appears once, grouped with its most common genes and DNA. The V and J calls, along with clone size, are taken from TCRdb and not from the paper's own processing. The table for this sample lists about 26,000 distinct CDR3 sequences; 9.5% to 15% of them were counted only once. Less than 30% of the sample is in the top ten clones.

The label giving this sample's time point can be read as: sample taken at primary tumor resection. For TCR sequencing, whole RNA was extracted from tumor and nontumor lung tissue, or from cryopreserved PBMC samples, and no cell sorting was done. The donors were about 71 patients from the lung TRACERx cohort who had early-stage, untreated non-small cell lung cancer. Patients were selected for TCR sequencing only if sufficient RNA was available from at least two tumor regions. The sequence derives from a female donor with early-stage non-small cell lung cancer. The sequence links TRBV3-1 to TRBJ2-4, with 7 bases matching TRBD2. The source material was PBMCs, sampled at surgery. The CDR3 here reads CASSQIAGAKNIQYF. At the DNA level, the sequence is TGTGCCAGCAGCCAGATAGCGGGAGCCAAAAACATTCAGTACTTC.